The 27 T cell receptor beta chains given below trace back to one sample, sequenced in a study of T cells after yellow fever vaccination (dated by TCRdb to the late 2010s). The label giving this sample's treatment or condition can be read as: live attenuated yellow fever vaccine strain. Libraries were built with 5' RACE. The sample was run on an Illumina HiSeq 2500. Using fastp at Q25 and MiXCR, TCRdb reprocessed the public reads and kept productive beta chains. Identical CDR3 protein sequences are pooled into one entry, listed with their most common genes and DNA. The sample table lists under 600,000 distinct CDR3 sequences, 21% of them with a count of one. Of the sample, 15% to 20% is held by the ten largest clones. Here the sequenced sample was PBMCs, taken roughly 23 days after the first yellow fever vaccination. The receptor source for this set is a man aged 18-30 years who received the YFV17D yellow fever vaccine.

This clonotype was seen more than once but under ten times. The chain combines TRBV5-1 with TRBJ2-7, with 11 bases fitting TRBD2. Germline V gives CDR1 SGHRS, CDR2 YFSETQ. V lost 0 bases to trimming and J lost 0 bases; unmatched junction nucleotides: 8. This CDR3 has 18 residues. CDR3 bases: TGCGCCAGCAGCTTGGTCGCTAGCGGGGGGCTGAGCTCCTACGAGCAGTACTTC. Its translation: CASSLVASGGLSSYEQYF.

This clonotype was counted only a few times. This chain connects TRBV20-1 to TRBJ2-3; 10 bases are a match to TRBD2. The CDR3 has 14 amino acids. V was pared by 5 bases and J by 2 bases, with 4 bases of the junction left unmatched. Germline CDR1 reads DFQATT; CDR2 reads SNEGSKA (reference sequence). For the CDR3, the DNA is TGCAGTGCTGGGCTAGCGGGGGTCACAGATACGCAGTATTTT. Amino acids: CSAGLAGVTDTQYF.

The table lists this clonotype with many counts. The chain links TRBV6-5 to TRBJ2-1; the match to TRBD1 covers 7 bases. The CDR3 spans 17 residues. V lost 5 bases, J lost 0 bases, and 10 bases stayed unmatched. Germline V gives CDR1 MNHEY, CDR2 SVGAGI. The CDR3 here is CASSPSRTGSSYNEQFF. DNA for the CDR3: TGTGCCAGCAGTCCCTCGAGGACAGGTAGCTCCTACAATGAGCAGTTCTTC.

The J gene is TRBJ1-3, the V gene TRBV5-1; 9 positions match TRBD1. This CDR3 has 19 residues. The J segment lost 0 bases and the V segment lost 0 bases, leaving 10 bases of the junction unmatched. Germline V lookup: CDR1 SGHRS, CDR2 YFSETQ. The CDR3 reads CASSLGFTGTGSSGNTIYF. Here the CDR3 DNA reads TGCGCCAGCAGCTTGGGCTTCACCGGGACAGGGTCCTCTGGAAACACCATATATTTT.

This clonotype was counted between two and nine times. The chain recombines TRBV28 with TRBJ1-5; the D gene is possibly TRBD1 (5 bases). V lost 4 bases, J lost 8 bases, and 21 bases lay in between. Germline assignment: CDR1 MDHEN and CDR2 SYDVKM. CDR3 length: 16 amino acids. This CDR3 reads CASSSRLTGTFKPQHF. CDR3 in DNA: TGTGCCAGCAGTTCCCGCTTAACCGGGACTTTCAAGCCCCAGCATTTT. Supplemented by reference TRBV28 and TRBJ1-5, the full variable domain reads DVKVTQSSRYLVKRTGEKVFLECVQDMDHENMFWYRQDPGLGLRLIYFSYDVKMKEKGDIPEGYSVSREKKERFSLILESASTNQTSMYLCASSSRLTGTFKPQHFGDGTRLSIL.

This clonotype was observed a handful of times. The J gene is TRBJ1-5, the V gene TRBV12-3 or TRBV12-4; D is uncertain. The ends were cut back, 5 bases at V and 7 bases at J, with 9 bases in the middle. The CDR3 loop spans 12 amino acids. The CDR3 loop is CASSAFGQPQHF. The CDR3 bases are TGTGCCAGCAGTGCTTTTGGCCAGCCCCAGCATTTT.

In this sample, this clonotype turned up many times. This chain connects TRBV7-6 to TRBJ2-3; 10 nucleotides line up with TRBD2. Germline V gene lookup returns CDR1 SGHVS and CDR2 FNYEAQ. CDR3 length: 17 amino acids. V gave up 3 bases and J gave up 2 bases; unmatched junction bases: 8. The CDR3 spells CASSLSSGGLITDTQYF. CDR3 sequence (DNA): TGTGCCAGCAGCTTGTCTAGCGGGGGTTTGATCACAGATACGCAGTATTTT.

There are a few counts of this clonotype. The V call is TRBV7-9, the J call TRBJ2-3; D call uncertain. This CDR3 contains 13 residues. The germline V gene has CDR1 SEHNR and CDR2 FQNEAQ (reference sequence). The germline V and J ends were trimmed by 4 bases and 5 bases, with 10 bases remaining between them. CDR3 sequence reads: CASSSTPRDTQYF. Written as DNA, the CDR3 is TGTGCCAGCAGCTCAACGCCTCGAGATACGCAGTATTTT.

This clonotype was observed a few times. V usage is TRBV7-3 and J usage is TRBJ2-2, with 10 bases lining up with TRBD2. This CDR3 contains 16 residues. Trimming cost V 2 bases and J 4 bases; bases outside gene matches: 4. The germline V gene encodes CDR1 SGHTA and CDR2 FQGTGA. The CDR3 reads CASSLGLAEATGELFF. Here the CDR3 DNA reads TGTGCCAGCAGCTTAGGACTAGCGGAGGCCACCGGGGAGCTGTTTTTT.

This clonotype appeared a few times. The chain couples TRBV9 to TRBJ1-4; the D is unclear. The germline V gene has CDR1 SGDLS and CDR2 YYNGEE. This CDR3 contains 13 residues. Trimming pared 7 bases from V and 10 bases from J, leaving 17 bases between. CDR3 region: CASSPGHNGKLFF. As DNA, the CDR3 is TGTGCCAGCTCCCCCGGGCATAACGGAAAACTGTTTTTT. Variable domain in full (rest from reference TRBV9 and TRBJ1-4): DSGVTQTPKHLITATGQRVTLRCSPRSGDLSVYWYQQSLDQGLQFLIQYYNGEERAKGNILERFSAQQFPDLHSELNLSSLELGDSALYFCASSPGHNGKLFFGSGTQLSVL.

The chain couples TRBV29-1 to TRBJ2-3; the D gene is possibly TRBD1 (6 bases). This CDR3 has 15 amino acids. The germline gives CDR1 SQVTM, CDR2 ANQGSEA. V lost 5 bases to trimming and J lost 2 bases, with 17 bases between them. As DNA, the CDR3 is TGCAGCGTTTATTCTCCGGGACACACCACAGATACGCAGTATTTT. Protein product: CSVYSPGHTTDTQYF.

The chain is built from TRBV2 and TRBJ2-3; 8 nucleotides line up with TRBD1. The CDR3 is 15 residues long. The germline CDR1 and CDR2 sequences are SNHLY and FYNNEI. Trimming cost V 10 bases and J 0 bases; bases outside gene matches: 9. The CDR3 coding sequence is TGTGCCACCAGCAGGGGGCACGCTAGCACAGATACGCAGTATTTT. This gives the protein CATSRGHASTDTQYF.

The chain has TRBV7-8 and TRBJ2-1, with a possible D match to TRBD2 (5 bases). This CDR3 has 15 amino acids. Deletions cut 5 bases from V and 0 bases from J, with 11 bases between. Germline V gene data show CDR1 as SGHVS and CDR2 as FQNEAQ. CDR3 in amino acids: CASSDTEVSYNEQFF. CDR3 DNA: TGTGCCAGCAGCGACACGGAGGTCTCCTACAATGAGCAGTTCTTC.

This clonotype showed up just a few times. The chain uses TRBV4-3 and TRBJ2-2; TRBD1 matches 10 bases. The CDR3 is 17 amino acids. V shed 0 bases, J shed 7 bases, and the junction held 8 bases outside the gene matches. CDR1 and CDR2 from the germline V gene are LGHNA and YSLEER. In DNA form, the CDR3 reads TGCGCCAGCAGCCAAGATCCCCGACAGGGGGCAGTCGGGGAGCTGTTTTTT. It codes for CASSQDPRQGAVGELFF.

The chain has TRBV19 and TRBJ2-4, with D tentatively TRBD2 (6 bases). V gave up 10 bases and J gave up 4 bases, with 14 bases separating them. The CDR3 length is 13 residues. The germline V gene encodes CDR1 LNHDA and CDR2 SQIVND (reference sequence). CDR3 sequence reads: CATNPGGKNIQYF. The CDR3 nucleotides are TGTGCCACTAACCCCGGGGGTAAAAACATTCAGTACTTC.

The rearrangement joins TRBV7-9 to TRBJ2-7; TRBD1 might be the D (5 bases). V gave up 1 base and J gave up 5 bases, with 15 bases separating them. Germline CDR1 SEHNR, CDR2 FQNEAQ (reference sequence). The CDR3 extends over 15 amino acids. CDR3 coding DNA: TGTGCCAGCAGCTTAGTGGGGCTGGTACCCCACGAGCAGTACTTC. Its translation: CASSLVGLVPHEQYF.

The J gene is TRBJ1-5, the V gene TRBV10-3, with D hard to call. V was cut by 2 bases and J by 6 bases, with 8 bases left in between. Per the germline V gene, CDR1 is ENHRY and CDR2 is SYGVKD. The length of the CDR3 is 13 residues. CDR3 DNA: TGTGCCATCAGTGAGATTCTTGGTCAGCCCCAGCATTTT. Its protein product is CAISEILGQPQHF.

The sample holds a few counts of this clonotype. The chain carries TRBV4-1 and TRBJ2-5; D is unresolved. Germline assignment: CDR1 MGHRA and CDR2 YSYEKL. This CDR3 spans 14 amino acids. The V gene lost 1 base and the J gene lost 5 bases, with 11 bases spanning the gap. CDR3 protein: CASSQVGLGETQYF. The CDR3 region has the DNA TGCGCCAGCAGCCAAGTGGGCCTCGGGGAGACCCAGTACTTC.

The rearrangement joins TRBV5-5 to TRBJ2-1, with 7 bases matching TRBD1. CDR3 length: 15 amino acids. V shed 3 bases, J shed 5 bases, and the junction held 8 bases outside the gene matches. The V gene's germline CDR1 is SGHKS and CDR2 YYEKEE (reference sequence). The CDR3: CASSYVPGQHNEQFF. DNA of the CDR3: TGTGCCAGCAGCTACGTCCCGGGACAGCACAATGAGCAGTTCTTC. Supplemented by reference TRBV5-5 and TRBJ2-1, the full variable domain reads DAGVTQSPTHLIKTRGQQVTLRCSPISGHKSVSWYQQVLGQGPQFIFQYYEKEERGRGNFPDRFSARQFPNYSSELNVNALLLGDSALYLCASSYVPGQHNEQFFGPGTRLTVL.

This chain uses TRBV30 with TRBJ1-6; no reliable D call. Looked up from germline, CDR1 is GTSNPN and CDR2 is SVGIG (reference sequence). This CDR3 comprises 14 residues. Trimming left V 0 bases short and J 7 bases short, with 10 bases between. CDR3 sequence reads: CAWSVSGQNSPLHF. DNA for the CDR3: TGTGCCTGGAGTGTGTCTGGGCAAAATTCACCCCTCCACTTT.

The CDR3 nucleotides are TGTGCCAGCAGGACGGACAGGAACACTGAAGCTTTCTTT. Residues: CASRTDRNTEAFF. The chain uses TRBV7-2 and TRBJ1-1, with D possibly being TRBD1 (6 bases). The CDR3 is 13 residues long. The germline V gene encodes CDR1 SGHTA and CDR2 FQGNSA. V was trimmed by 6 bases and J by 1 base, leaving 9 bases between them. Together with reference TRBV7-2 and TRBJ1-1, the CDR3 gives the full variable domain: GAGVSQSPSNKVTEKGKDVELRCDPISGHTALYWYRQSLGQGLEFLIYFQGNSAPDKSGLPSDRFSAERTGGSVSTLTIQRTQQEDSAVYLCASRTDRNTEAFFGQGTRLTVV.

In this sample, this clonotype turned up many times. The chain has TRBV28 and TRBJ2-7; TRBD2 might be the D (5 bases). The V gene lost 5 bases and the J gene lost 6 bases, with 14 bases spanning the gap. The CDR3 runs to 13 residues. CDR1 is MDHEN and CDR2 is SYDVKM in the germline V gene. The CDR3 DNA reads as TGTGCCAGCAGTAGGATTAGGAGGCGCGAGCAGTACTTC. This encodes CASSRIRRREQYF.

The V gene is TRBV12-3 or TRBV12-4, the J gene TRBJ2-3, with a tentative D call TRBD1 (6 bases). V was shortened by 1 base and J by 0 bases, with 26 bases between the two germline ends. This CDR3 is 21 amino acids long. The chain's CDR3 is CASSLEGLGQGQLGSTDTQYF. The CDR3 region has the DNA TGTGCCAGCAGTTTAGAGGGCTTAGGGCAGGGGCAATTGGGGAGCACAGATACGCAGTATTTT.

The rearrangement uses TRBV5-6 and TRBJ2-7, with D perhaps TRBD1 (5 bases). CDR3 length: 12 amino acids. Germline assignment: CDR1 SGHDT and CDR2 YYEEEE. V dropped 5 bases and J dropped 5 bases, with 11 bases sitting between them. This CDR3 is CASSKGEHEQYF. The CDR3 DNA follows: TGTGCCAGCAGTAAAGGGGAACACGAGCAGTACTTC.

This clonotype was picked up a small number of times. The rearrangement links TRBV20-1 to TRBJ2-5, with 8 bases matching TRBD1. The ends lost 0 bases at V and 1 base at J; junction bases unmatched: 7. This CDR3 is 16 amino acids long. Germline V gene data show CDR1 as DFQATT and CDR2 as SNEGSKA (reference sequence). The DNA of the CDR3 is TGCAGTGCTAGAGATCCCACAGGGGGGTCCCAAGAGACCCAGTACTTC. Translating gives CSARDPTGGSQETQYF.

The V gene is TRBV5-1, the J gene TRBJ1-6; no reliable D call. V was shortened by 5 bases and J by 7 bases, with 13 bases between the two germline ends. There are 14 residues in the CDR3. The V gene's germline CDR1 is SGHRS and CDR2 YFSETQ. In DNA form, the CDR3 reads TGCGCCAGCAGGTCCCGGGAAGAAAATTCACCCCTCCACTTT. Amino acid sequence: CASRSREENSPLHF. The full variable domain, with the rest looked up from reference TRBV5-1 and TRBJ1-6, is KAGVTQTPRYLIKTRGQQVTLSCSPISGHRSVSWYQQTPGQGLQFLFEYFSETQRNKGNFPGRFSGRQFSNSRSEMNVSTLELGDSALYLCASRSREENSPLHFGNGTRLTVT.

There are a few counts of this clonotype. V is TRBV20-1 and J is TRBJ2-2; perhaps TRBD2 as D (5 bases). Trimming took off 2 bases at V and 3 bases at J, with 16 bases between the two ends. In germline, CDR1 is DFQATT, CDR2 SNEGSKA (reference sequence). CDR3 length: 16 amino acids. The CDR3 loop is CSARTGEGFDTGELFF. The CDR3 nucleotides are TGCAGTGCTAGAACCGGGGAAGGGTTCGACACCGGGGAGCTGTTTTTT.